The 22 T cell receptor beta chains below all came from one sample that was sequenced in a study of vaccination and CD4 T cells after COVID-19. What these receptors recognize is not known. Sequenced with the Oncomine TCR Beta short-read assay was DNA taken from cultured CD4+ T cells. From the PCR reads, TCRdb called clonotypes with MiXCR, one entry per CDR3 protein. Of approximately 12,000 distinct CDR3 sequences listed, more than 45% were seen once; the top ten hold 20% to 25%. Treatment reported: roughly 10-day PBMC culture with coronavirus spike peptide pools or control peptides (ViraFEST assay). Sequencing was carried out using CD4+ T cells from blood, cultured in vitro. The receptors originated from a human donor who had recovered from COVID-19.

The count of this clonotype is one. The rearrangement uses TRBV11-2 and TRBJ1-2; 9 bases fit TRBD1. The CDR3 contains 15 residues. J lost 8 bases, V lost 5 bases, and 12 bases had no gene match. The germline V gene has CDR1 SGHAT and CDR2 FQNNGV. CDR3 sequence (DNA): TGTGCCAGCAGCATTCCGGGACAGGGAATAGAGGGCTACACCTTC. This encodes CASSIPGQGIEGYTF.

This clonotype has just a few counts. This chain joins TRBV6-1 and TRBJ1-2; D is unclear. The V gene lost 5 bases and the J gene lost 0 bases, with 13 bases spanning the gap. This CDR3 is 15 amino acids long. Germline CDR1 MNHNS, CDR2 SASEGT. In DNA, the CDR3 is TGTGCCAGCAGTCTTCGGGCAGCCTCTAACTATGGCTACACCTTC. It specifies CASSLRAASNYGYTF.

The chain couples TRBV6-1 to TRBJ2-7; 8 bases agree with TRBD1. Germline V gene sequence: CDR1 MNHNS, CDR2 SASEGT. CDR3 length equals 16 residues. The V segment lost 6 bases and the J segment 0 bases; nucleotides outside the gene matches: 10. In DNA form, the CDR3 reads TGTGCCAGCAGCCGAGCAGGGGGCAGTCCCTCCTACGAGCAGTACTTC. It encodes CASSRAGGSPSYEQYF.

The J gene is TRBJ2-3, the V gene TRBV10-3; tentative D call: TRBD1 (6 bases). The germline V and J ends were trimmed by 6 bases and 0 bases, with 16 bases remaining between them. The CDR3 length is 16 residues. Germline V lookup: CDR1 ENHRY, CDR2 SYGVKD. CDR3: CAIRGTLFGSTDTQYF. The DNA for the CDR3 is TGTGCCATCAGGGGGACACTTTTTGGAAGCACAGATACGCAGTATTTT.

The gene calls are TRBV14 and TRBJ2-1; TRBD2 aligns across 7 bases. V lost 1 base to trimming and J lost 3 bases; unmatched junction nucleotides: 15. The CDR3 totals 19 residues. Germline-derived CDR1 and CDR2 are SGHDN and FVKESK. The CDR3 loop reads CASSQAGFSKRDYYNEQFF. The CDR3 coding sequence is TGTGCCAGCAGCCAAGCTGGTTTTTCTAAGCGGGATTACTACAATGAGCAGTTCTTC.

The chain couples TRBV28 to TRBJ2-7; 8 bases map to TRBD2. The V and J ends lost 6 bases and 2 bases, in that order; junction bases with no gene match: 12. CDR3 size: 16 residues. Germline V lookup: CDR1 MDHEN, CDR2 SYDVKM. The CDR3 loop is CASSPGSFSGTYEQYF. The CDR3 DNA follows: TGTGCCAGCAGCCCGGGTAGTTTTAGCGGGACCTACGAGCAGTACTTC.

The chain combines TRBV2 with TRBJ1-1; possibly TRBD1 for D (6 bases). Looked up from germline, CDR1 is SNHLY and CDR2 is FYNNEI. Trimming pared 6 bases from V and 3 bases from J, leaving 14 bases between. CDR3 length: 14 amino acids. The CDR3 nucleotides are TGTGCCAGCAGCTCAGACAGGTTCGACACTGAAGCTTTCTTT. Protein: CASSSDRFDTEAFF.

Sample share makes this clonotype large. This rearrangement joins TRBV6-1 to TRBJ2-1; TRBD1 aligns across 10 bases. Germline CDR1 is MNHNS and CDR2 is SASEGT. The CDR3 has 15 residues. J gave up 4 bases and V 7 bases, and 7 bases lay outside the gene matches. The CDR3 reads CASTETGGWYNEQFF. Here the CDR3 DNA reads TGTGCCAGCACCGAGACAGGGGGCTGGTACAATGAGCAGTTCTTC.

This chain connects TRBV7-2 to TRBJ2-6, with TRBD1 matching 9 bases. CDR1 SGHTA and CDR2 FQGNSA come from the germline V gene. V trimming: 1 base; J trimming: 1 base; junction bases outside the gene matches: 5. This CDR3 region has 18 residues. The CDR3, as DNA: TGTGCCAGCAGCTTAGTAGGGACAGGGCTTTCTGGGGCCAACGTCCTGACTTTC. Its translation: CASSLVGTGLSGANVLTF.

This clonotype was seen only a few times. This chain uses TRBV2 with TRBJ1-5; D might be TRBD1 (6 bases). V was clipped by 4 bases and J by 1 base, with 11 bases between them. The germline CDR1 and CDR2 sequences are SNHLY and FYNNEI. CDR3 length: 15 residues. The CDR3 sequence is CASSAGRGSNQPQHF. CDR3 coding DNA: TGTGCCAGCAGTGCGGGGAGGGGGAGCAATCAGCCCCAGCATTTT.

In nucleotides, the CDR3 is TGTGCCAGCACCCAACAGGGATTCACCGGGGAGCTGTTTTTT. This translates into CASTQQGFTGELFF. This chain uses TRBV27 with TRBJ2-2, with D possibly TRBD1 on 6 matching bases. The CDR3 has 14 amino acids. The V end lost 7 bases, the J end lost 4 bases, and 13 bases lay between the germline ends. In germline, CDR1 is MNHEY, CDR2 SMNVEV (reference sequence).

The rearrangement links TRBV7-2 to TRBJ2-1; D gene ambiguous. The V gene lost 4 bases and the J gene lost 0 bases, with 13 bases spanning the gap. CDR1 and CDR2 from the germline V gene are SGHTA and FQGNSA. The CDR3 contains 16 residues. The CDR3 DNA reads as TGTGCCAGCAGCTCCGAATCAACACTCTCCTACAATGAGCAGTTCTTC. Translated: CASSSESTLSYNEQFF.

The gene calls are TRBV10-3 and TRBJ2-5; 7 positions agree with TRBD2. Germline CDR1 ENHRY, CDR2 SYGVKD. V trimming: 1 base; J trimming: 5 bases; junction bases outside the gene matches: 4. The CDR3 is made up of 14 amino acids. The DNA of the CDR3 is TGTGCCATCAGTGAGTTCGCGGGAGCGGAGACCCAGTACTTC. It specifies CAISEFAGAETQYF.

This clonotype was found a few times. The chain employs TRBV20-1 and TRBJ2-3; 8 bases align to TRBD2. CDR1 DFQATT and CDR2 SNEGSKA come from the germline V gene (reference sequence). The CDR3 extends over 17 amino acids. With 4 bases clipped from V and 3 bases from J, the junction kept 15 bases outside the gene matches. CDR3 coding DNA: TGCAGTGCTACCCCCCCGGGCAGCGGGAGTTATACAGATACGCAGTATTTT. This encodes CSATPPGSGSYTDTQYF.

This clonotype was counted between two and nine times. The J gene is TRBJ2-3, the V gene TRBV6-1, with 10 nucleotides matching TRBD2. J lost 7 bases, V lost 7 bases, and 14 bases had no gene match. Germline V CDR1 and CDR2: MNHNS, SASEGT. The CDR3 sequence is 16 residues long. In DNA, the CDR3 is TGTGCCAGCACCCTCGTGGGAGCGGGAGGGCCGTATACGCAGTATTTT. It translates to CASTLVGAGGPYTQYF.

The chain has TRBV6-5 and TRBJ2-3, with 13 bases aligning to TRBD2. This CDR3 is built from 17 residues. The germline V gene encodes CDR1 MNHEY and CDR2 SVGAGI. V shed 2 bases and J 5 bases; nucleotides not matched to a gene: 7. In DNA form, the CDR3 reads TGTGCCAGCAGTTACCCACTAGCGGGAGGGCCCCAAGATACGCAGTATTTT. Its translation is CASSYPLAGGPQDTQYF.

DNA for the CDR3: TGCAGTGCTACCGTTCCCCAACAAGGGGAACGAGTTCAGTACTTC. Its protein product is CSATVPQQGERVQYF. V and J are TRBV20-1 and TRBJ2-4; possible D gene TRBD1, 5 bases. Germline CDR1 and CDR2: DFQATT and SNEGSKA (reference sequence). The V and J ends lost 4 bases and 11 bases respectively, with 24 bases between them. The CDR3 has 15 residues.

This clonotype was seen only once. The rearrangement uses TRBV7-9 and TRBJ2-1; 10 bases align to TRBD2. Germline trimming cut 2 bases from V and 5 bases from J; bases unmatched to any gene: 6. The CDR3 has 16 residues. Germline lookup yields CDR1 SEHNR and CDR2 FQNEAQ (reference sequence). The CDR3 reads CASSLSGTSVHNEQFF. CDR3 DNA: TGTGCCAGCAGCTTATCCGGGACTAGCGTCCACAATGAGCAGTTCTTC.

This clonotype was seen just once. The chain carries TRBV7-3 and TRBJ2-3; D unclear. Deletions cut 0 bases from V and 0 bases from J, with 7 bases between. This CDR3 region has 15 residues. The V gene's germline CDR1 is SGHTA and CDR2 FQGTGA. CDR3: CASSLTTESTDTQYF. Written as DNA, the CDR3 is TGTGCCAGCAGCTTAACAACGGAAAGCACAGATACGCAGTATTTT.

There are a few counts of this clonotype. The V call is TRBV7-8, the J call TRBJ2-2; D gene uncertain. Germline CDR1 is SGHVS and CDR2 is FQNEAQ. The V and J ends lost 6 bases and 4 bases respectively, with 6 bases between them. CDR3 size: 12 residues. The CDR3 bases are TGTGCCAGCAGTACCCGCACCGGGGAGCTGTTTTTT. The encoded protein is CASSTRTGELFF.

The V gene is TRBV20-1, the J gene TRBJ2-3, with 12 bases fitting TRBD2. Unmatched junction bases numbered 19, after V lost 5 bases and J lost 1 base. The CDR3 sequence is 20 residues long. CDR1 DFQATT and CDR2 SNEGSKA come from the germline V gene (reference sequence). The CDR3 sequence: CSAQATSGSVGLGRTDTQYF. The CDR3 nucleotides are TGCAGTGCTCAGGCGACTAGCGGGAGTGTAGGTTTGGGGCGCACAGATACGCAGTATTTT.

The chain uses TRBV19 and TRBJ2-3, with D tentatively TRBD2 (5 bases). The germline V gene encodes CDR1 LNHDA and CDR2 SQIVND (reference sequence). Trimming left V 10 bases short and J 6 bases short, with 20 bases between. The CDR3 has 14 amino acids. Here the CDR3 DNA reads TGTGCCACTAATACTAGTCCCGGTCGGGATACGCAGTATTTT. Its protein is CATNTSPGRDTQYF.